Shown below are 5 T cell receptor beta chains from a single sample sequenced in a study of blood T cell repertoires in COVID-19. Generated by immunoSEQ multiplex PCR, the TCRdb table keeps only in-frame clones and is missing some. The profile shows under 150,000 clones, 70% to 90% of them singletons. The specimen sequenced was peripheral blood. The receptors shown here come from a woman aged 50 to 65 with acute or convalescent COVID-19.

The chain's CDR3 is CAWSPGYTDTQYF. CDR3 DNA sequence: TGTGCCTGGAGTCCCGGGTACACAGATACGCAGTATTTT. V gene TRBV30 combines with J gene TRBJ2-3; D not resolved. CDR1 GTSNPN and CDR2 SVGIG come from the germline V gene (reference sequence). Trimming took off 2 bases at V and 2 bases at J, with 8 bases between the two ends. The CDR3 extends over 13 amino acids. The full variable domain, rest sourced from reference TRBV30 and TRBJ2-3, is SQTIHQWPATLVQPVGSPLSLECTVEGTSNPNLYWYRQAAGRGLQLLFYSVGIGQISSEVPQNLSASRPQDRQFILSSKKLLLSDSGFYLCAWSPGYTDTQYFGPGTRLTVL.

This clone appeared a few times. Here the CDR3 DNA reads TGTGCCAGCTCAGTGTGGACAGCCCAAAACGGAGATGGCTACACCTTC. It is translated as CASSVWTAQNGDGYTF. The V call is TRBV18, the J call TRBJ1-2; perhaps TRBD1 as D (6 bases). Germline-derived CDR1 and CDR2 are KGHSH and LQKENI. This CDR3 comprises 16 residues. V lost 5 bases and J 6 bases, leaving 22 bases between the germline ends.

The chain is built from TRBV3-1 (or the pseudogene TRBV3-2) and TRBJ1-1; D is unclear. The length of the CDR3 is 15 residues. Between the trimmed V and J ends, which lost 4 bases and 9 bases, there was a span of 21 bases. In germline, CDR1 is LGHDT, CDR2 YNNKEL (reference sequence). CDR3 region: CASSPSRGSSQKAFF. CDR3 DNA: TGTGCCAGCAGCCCCTCCCGGGGTAGCTCCCAAAAAGCTTTCTTT.

The chain employs TRBV28 and TRBJ1-3; D call uncertain. This CDR3 spans 17 amino acids. V was clipped by 5 bases and J by 0 bases, with 17 bases between them. Germline assignment: CDR1 MDHEN and CDR2 SYDVKM. The CDR3 loop reads CASSLFPRTVSGNTIYF. CDR3 DNA: TGTGCCAGCAGTCTATTCCCCAGGACTGTCTCTGGAAACACCATATATTTT.

The chain combines TRBV28 with TRBJ2-3, with 9 bases matching TRBD1. The CDR3 is 15 residues long. The germline CDR1 and CDR2 sequences are MDHEN and SYDVKM. J was trimmed by 2 bases and V by 5 bases; bases with no gene match: 5. The CDR3 loop is CASSTGTGFTDTQYF. The CDR3 nucleotides read TGTGCCAGCAGTACCGGGACAGGGTTCACAGATACGCAGTATTTT.